This TCR beta chain was obtained from a study of monozygotic twins with inflammatory bowel disease. Using the 5' RACE reads, TCRdb records one entry per CDR3 protein without DNA. The sample includes fewer than 450,000 distinct CDR3 sequences. Per donor there was one draw, yielding a blood sample of roughly 2.5 ml. Total RNA was isolated from whole blood without T cell sorting. The source is a human donor with ulcerative colitis or Crohn's disease, or a healthy co-twin of an affected twin (not recorded which). Sequencing was carried out using blood.

The CDR3 here is CAWRGYSGVRSYNEQFF. This chain uses TRBV30 with TRBJ2-1; there is no DNA to check the TCRdb D call of TRBD2. The V gene's germline CDR1 is GTSNPN and CDR2 SVGIG (reference sequence). The CDR3 loop spans 17 amino acids.